This TCR beta chain was sequenced for a study of cytomegalovirus exposure and HLA in healthy donors. This clone was counted a few times. Germline CDR1 and CDR2: MNHEY and SVGAGI. The CDR3 sequence is 15 residues long. V dropped 0 bases and J dropped 3 bases, with 11 bases sitting between them. It was with 60 Vbeta and 13 Jbeta primers that the PCR ran. Clones were read by immunoSEQ multiplex PCR, and TCRdb kept only the in-frame ones, dropping some. Of 90,000 to 150,000 clones listed, over 70% are singletons. The source of this sequence is a woman aged 40 to 50 in good health and CMV-seropositive. The chain joins TRBV6-5 to TRBJ1-1; a possible D gene is TRBD1 (5 bases). Sequencing used PBMCs. For the CDR3, the DNA is TGTGCCAGCAGTTACTCGTTGACGGGGGACACTGAAGCTTTCTTT. This codes for CASSYSLTGDTEAFF.